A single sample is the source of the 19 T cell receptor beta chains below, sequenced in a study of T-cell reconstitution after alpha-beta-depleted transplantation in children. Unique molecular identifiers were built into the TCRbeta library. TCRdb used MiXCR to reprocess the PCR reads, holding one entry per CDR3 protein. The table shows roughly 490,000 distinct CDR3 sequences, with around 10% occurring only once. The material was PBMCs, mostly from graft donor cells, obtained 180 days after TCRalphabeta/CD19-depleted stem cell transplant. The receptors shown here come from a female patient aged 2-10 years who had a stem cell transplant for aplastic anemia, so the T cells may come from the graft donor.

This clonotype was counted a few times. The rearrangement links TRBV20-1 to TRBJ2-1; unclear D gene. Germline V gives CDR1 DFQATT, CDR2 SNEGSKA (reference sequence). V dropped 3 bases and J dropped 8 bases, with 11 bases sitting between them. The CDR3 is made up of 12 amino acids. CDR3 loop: CSASGPLDEQFF. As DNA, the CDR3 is TGCAGTGCTAGCGGGCCCCTCGATGAGCAGTTCTTC.

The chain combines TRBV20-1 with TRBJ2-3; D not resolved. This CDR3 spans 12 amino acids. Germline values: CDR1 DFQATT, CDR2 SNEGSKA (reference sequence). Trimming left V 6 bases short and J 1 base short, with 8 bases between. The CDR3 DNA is TGCAGTGCCATGACCCGCACAGATACGCAGTATTTT. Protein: CSAMTRTDTQYF.

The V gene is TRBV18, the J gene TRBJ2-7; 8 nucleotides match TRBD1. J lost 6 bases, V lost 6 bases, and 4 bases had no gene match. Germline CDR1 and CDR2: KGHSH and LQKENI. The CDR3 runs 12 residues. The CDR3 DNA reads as TGTGCCAGCTCCCTGGACAGGGCCGAGCAGTACGTC. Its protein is CASSLDRAEQYV.

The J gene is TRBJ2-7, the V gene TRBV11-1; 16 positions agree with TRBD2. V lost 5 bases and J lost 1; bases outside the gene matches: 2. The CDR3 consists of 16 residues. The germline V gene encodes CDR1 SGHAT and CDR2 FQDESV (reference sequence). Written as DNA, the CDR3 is TGTGCCAGCAGCGAGGGACTAGCGGGAGGGTCCTACGAGCAGTACTTC. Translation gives CASSEGLAGGSYEQYF.

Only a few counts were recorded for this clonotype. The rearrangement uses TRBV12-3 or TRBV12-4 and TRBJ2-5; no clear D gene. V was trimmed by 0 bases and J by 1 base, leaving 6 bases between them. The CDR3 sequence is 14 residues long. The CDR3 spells CASSLARAQETQYF. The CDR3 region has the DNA TGTGCCAGCAGTTTAGCTCGCGCCCAAGAGACCCAGTACTTC.

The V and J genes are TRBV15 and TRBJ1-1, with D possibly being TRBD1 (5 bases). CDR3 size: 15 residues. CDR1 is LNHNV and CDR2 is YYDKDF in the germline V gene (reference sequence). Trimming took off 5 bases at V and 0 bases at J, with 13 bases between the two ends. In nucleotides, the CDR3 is TGTGCCACCAGCGGATCGGGACGACTGAACACTGAAGCTTTCTTT. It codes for CATSGSGRLNTEAFF.

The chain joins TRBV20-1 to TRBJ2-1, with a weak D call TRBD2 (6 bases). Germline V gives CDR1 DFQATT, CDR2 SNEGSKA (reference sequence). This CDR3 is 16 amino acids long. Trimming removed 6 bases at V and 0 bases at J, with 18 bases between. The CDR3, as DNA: TGCAGTGCCGTCAAGCTAGCGCCAACCTCCTACAATGAGCAGTTCTTC. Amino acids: CSAVKLAPTSYNEQFF.

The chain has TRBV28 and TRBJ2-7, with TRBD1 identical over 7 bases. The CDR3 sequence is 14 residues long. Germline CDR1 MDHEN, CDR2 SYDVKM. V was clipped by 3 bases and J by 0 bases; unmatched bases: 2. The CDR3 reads CASSFAGGSYEQYF. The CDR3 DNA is TGTGCCAGCAGTTTTGCAGGGGGCTCCTACGAGCAGTACTTC. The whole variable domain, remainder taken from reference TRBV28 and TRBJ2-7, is DVKVTQSSRYLVKRTGEKVFLECVQDMDHENMFWYRQDPGLGLRLIYFSYDVKMKEKGDIPEGYSVSREKKERFSLILESASTNQTSMYLCASSFAGGSYEQYFGPGTRLTVT.

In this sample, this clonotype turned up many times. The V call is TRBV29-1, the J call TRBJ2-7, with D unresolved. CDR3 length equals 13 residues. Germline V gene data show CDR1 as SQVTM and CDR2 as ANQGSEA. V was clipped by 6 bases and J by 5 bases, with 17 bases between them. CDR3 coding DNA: TGCAGCGTCGCAGAAGAAGCCGGTCACGAGCAGTACTTC. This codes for CSVAEEAGHEQYF.

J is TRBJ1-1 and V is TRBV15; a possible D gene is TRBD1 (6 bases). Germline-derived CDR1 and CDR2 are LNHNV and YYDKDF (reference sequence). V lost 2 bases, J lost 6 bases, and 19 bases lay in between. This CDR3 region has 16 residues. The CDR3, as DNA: TGTGCCACCAGCAGAACAACCGACGGACAGTTCTCTGAAGCTTTCTTT. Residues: CATSRTTDGQFSEAFF.

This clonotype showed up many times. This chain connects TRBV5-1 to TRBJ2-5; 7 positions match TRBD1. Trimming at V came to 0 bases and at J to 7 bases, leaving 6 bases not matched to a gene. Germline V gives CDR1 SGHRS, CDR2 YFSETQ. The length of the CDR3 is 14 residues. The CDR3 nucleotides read TGCGCCAGCAGCTTGGAGACAGCAGGGGGGACCCAGTACTTC. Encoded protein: CASSLETAGGTQYF.

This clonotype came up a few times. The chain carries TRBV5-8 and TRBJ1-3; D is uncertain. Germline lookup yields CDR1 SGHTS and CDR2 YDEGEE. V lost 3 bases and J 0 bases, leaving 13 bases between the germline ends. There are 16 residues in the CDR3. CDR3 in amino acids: CASSSLLQASGNTIYF. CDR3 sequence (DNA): TGTGCCAGCAGCTCTCTCTTACAAGCCTCTGGAAACACCATATATTTT.

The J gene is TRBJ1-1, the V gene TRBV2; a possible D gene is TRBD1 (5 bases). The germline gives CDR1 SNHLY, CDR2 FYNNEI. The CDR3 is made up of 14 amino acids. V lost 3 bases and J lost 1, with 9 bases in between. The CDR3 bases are TGTGCCAGCAGTGAGCGGGGACCGAACACTGAAGCTTTCTTT. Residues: CASSERGPNTEAFF.

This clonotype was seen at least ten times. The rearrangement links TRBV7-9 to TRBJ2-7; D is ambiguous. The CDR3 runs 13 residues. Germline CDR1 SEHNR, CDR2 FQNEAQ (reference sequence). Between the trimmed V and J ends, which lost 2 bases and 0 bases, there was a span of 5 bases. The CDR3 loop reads CASSLSPSYEQYF. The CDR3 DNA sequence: TGTGCCAGCAGCTTATCCCCCTCCTACGAGCAGTACTTC.

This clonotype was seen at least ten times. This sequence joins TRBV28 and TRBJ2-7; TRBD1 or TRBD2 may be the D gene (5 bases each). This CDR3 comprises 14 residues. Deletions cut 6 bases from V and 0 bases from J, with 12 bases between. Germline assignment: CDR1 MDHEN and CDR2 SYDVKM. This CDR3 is CASRTGTASYEQYF. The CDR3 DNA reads TGTGCCAGCAGAACCGGGACGGCCTCCTACGAGCAGTACTTC.

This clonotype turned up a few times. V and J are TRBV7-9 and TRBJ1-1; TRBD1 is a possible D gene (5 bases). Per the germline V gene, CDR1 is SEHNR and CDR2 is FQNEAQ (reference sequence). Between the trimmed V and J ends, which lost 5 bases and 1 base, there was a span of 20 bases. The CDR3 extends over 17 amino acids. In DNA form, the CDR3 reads TGTGCCAGCAGCCCCGGGGGAGGGGCGGAAAGGAACACTGAAGCTTTCTTT. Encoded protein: CASSPGGGAERNTEAFF.

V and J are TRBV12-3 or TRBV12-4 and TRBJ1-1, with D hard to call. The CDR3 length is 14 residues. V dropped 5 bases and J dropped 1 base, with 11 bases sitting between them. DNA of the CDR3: TGTGCCAGCAGTGGGAGGGCGGAGAACACTGAAGCTTTCTTT. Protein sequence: CASSGRAENTEAFF.

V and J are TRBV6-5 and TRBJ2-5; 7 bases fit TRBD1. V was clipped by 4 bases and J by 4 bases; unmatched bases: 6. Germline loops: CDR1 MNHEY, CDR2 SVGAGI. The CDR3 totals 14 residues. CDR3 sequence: CASSSTYRGETQYF. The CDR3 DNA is TGTGCCAGCAGTTCGACATACAGGGGAGAGACCCAGTACTTC.

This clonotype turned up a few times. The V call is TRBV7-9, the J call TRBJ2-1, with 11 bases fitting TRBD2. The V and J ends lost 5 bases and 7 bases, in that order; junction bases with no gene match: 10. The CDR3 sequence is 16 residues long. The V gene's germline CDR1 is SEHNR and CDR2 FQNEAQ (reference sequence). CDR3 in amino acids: CASSDLTSGRGNEQFF. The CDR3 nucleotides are TGTGCCAGCAGCGACCTTACTAGCGGGAGAGGAAATGAGCAGTTCTTC.